Listed here are 8 T cell receptor beta chains from one sample, sequenced in a study of control samples from healthy donors and cancer patients. Using immunoSEQ multiplex PCR, the repertoire was profiled, and TCRdb retains in-frame clones only, with some absent. The sample contains 150,000 to 200,000 clones, almost 90% of which appear only once. Sequencing was done on a sample of blood. These receptors all come from a woman aged 50 to 65 in good health.

V gene TRBV15 combines with J gene TRBJ1-4; D perhaps matches TRBD1 (6 bases). CDR1 is LNHNV, CDR2 YYDKDF, per germline (reference sequence). Trimming removed 6 bases from V and 8 bases from J, with 16 bases in between. This CDR3 contains 14 residues. The CDR3 bases are TGTGCCACCAGAATCGTACAGGGAGGGGAAAAACTGTTTTTT. Residues: CATRIVQGGEKLFF.

The chain combines TRBV11-1 with TRBJ2-7; D is perhaps TRBD2 (6 bases). Trimming cost V 3 bases and J 1 base, with 7 bases left between them. Germline CDR1 reads SGHAT; CDR2 reads FQDESV (reference sequence). CDR3 size: 13 residues. The chain's CDR3 is CASSFSGSYEQYF. The CDR3 DNA follows: TGTGCCAGCAGCTTTAGCGGATCCTACGAGCAGTACTTC.

This clone was counted a single time. CDR3 nucleotide sequence: TGCAGTGCTAGGGACAGCTACGAGCAGTACTTC. Its translation is CSARDSYEQYF. The rearrangement uses TRBV20-1 and TRBJ2-7; TRBD1 might be the D (6 bases). Germline lookup yields CDR1 DFQATT and CDR2 SNEGSKA (reference sequence). This CDR3 is built from 11 residues. Trimming cost V 3 bases and J 3 bases, with 6 bases left between them.

This rearrangement joins TRBV5-4 to TRBJ2-1; 7 bases are a match to TRBD2. This CDR3 has 14 residues. V trimming: 2 bases; J trimming: 2 bases; junction bases outside the gene matches: 1. The germline CDR1 and CDR2 sequences are SGHNT and YYREEE (reference sequence). The CDR3 region has the DNA TGTGCCAGCAGCTTCGGGGGGACCTACAATGAGCAGTTCTTC. This sequence encodes CASSFGGTYNEQFF.

The chain uses TRBV28 and TRBJ1-2; D possibly corresponds to TRBD1 (6 bases). Trimming shortened V by 2 bases and J by 6 bases, and 10 bases separated the two germline ends. Looked up from germline, CDR1 is MDHEN and CDR2 is SYDVKM. The CDR3 totals 13 residues. The CDR3 nucleotides read TGTGCCAGCAGTTTACCGAACAGGGATGGCTACACCTTC. Translated, it gives CASSLPNRDGYTF.

The rearrangement joins TRBV9 to TRBJ1-2; 10 nucleotides agree with TRBD1. CDR3 length equals 16 residues. Germline CDR1 SGDLS, CDR2 YYNGEE. Trimming took 4 bases from V and 3 from J; bases not matched to a gene: 9. CDR3 in amino acids: CASSQPGQGMDYGYTF. DNA of the CDR3: TGTGCCAGCAGCCAACCGGGACAGGGGATGGACTATGGCTACACCTTC.

J is TRBJ1-1 and V is TRBV5-1, with 7 bases identical to TRBD1. V gave up 4 bases and J gave up 3 bases; unmatched junction bases: 6. This CDR3 comprises 14 residues. CDR1 is SGHRS, CDR2 YFSETQ, per germline. CDR3 loop: CASSEGARDTEAFF. The CDR3 bases are TGCGCCAGCAGCGAGGGGGCGCGGGACACTGAAGCTTTCTTT.

The V call is TRBV10-3, the J call TRBJ2-7; weak D call: TRBD2 (6 bases). The CDR3 totals 15 residues. Germline V lookup: CDR1 ENHRY, CDR2 SYGVKD. Trimming shortened V by 4 bases and J by 6 bases, and 19 bases separated the two germline ends. This chain's CDR3 is CAISVSPVGGAEQYF. DNA of the CDR3: TGTGCCATCAGTGTCTCCCCCGTCGGAGGGGCCGAGCAGTACTTC.